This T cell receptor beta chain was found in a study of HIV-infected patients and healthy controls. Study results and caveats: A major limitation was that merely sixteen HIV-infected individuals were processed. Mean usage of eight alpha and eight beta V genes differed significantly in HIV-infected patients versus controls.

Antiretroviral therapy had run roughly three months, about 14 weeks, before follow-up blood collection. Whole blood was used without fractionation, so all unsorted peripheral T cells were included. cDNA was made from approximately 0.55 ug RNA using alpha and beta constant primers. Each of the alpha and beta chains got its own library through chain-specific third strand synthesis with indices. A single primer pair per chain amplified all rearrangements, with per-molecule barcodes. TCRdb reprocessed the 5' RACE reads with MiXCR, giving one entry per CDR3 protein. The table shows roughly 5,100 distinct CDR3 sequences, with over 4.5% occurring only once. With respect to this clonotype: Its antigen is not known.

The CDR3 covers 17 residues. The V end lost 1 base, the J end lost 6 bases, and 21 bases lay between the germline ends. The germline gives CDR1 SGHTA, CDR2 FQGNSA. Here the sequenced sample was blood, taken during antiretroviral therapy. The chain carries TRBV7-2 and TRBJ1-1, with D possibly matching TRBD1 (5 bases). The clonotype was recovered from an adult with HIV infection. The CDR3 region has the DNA TGTGCCAGCAGCTTAGATTGGGGAGTAGGGACCTGGTCTGAAGCTTTCTTT. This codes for CASSLDWGVGTWSEAFF.